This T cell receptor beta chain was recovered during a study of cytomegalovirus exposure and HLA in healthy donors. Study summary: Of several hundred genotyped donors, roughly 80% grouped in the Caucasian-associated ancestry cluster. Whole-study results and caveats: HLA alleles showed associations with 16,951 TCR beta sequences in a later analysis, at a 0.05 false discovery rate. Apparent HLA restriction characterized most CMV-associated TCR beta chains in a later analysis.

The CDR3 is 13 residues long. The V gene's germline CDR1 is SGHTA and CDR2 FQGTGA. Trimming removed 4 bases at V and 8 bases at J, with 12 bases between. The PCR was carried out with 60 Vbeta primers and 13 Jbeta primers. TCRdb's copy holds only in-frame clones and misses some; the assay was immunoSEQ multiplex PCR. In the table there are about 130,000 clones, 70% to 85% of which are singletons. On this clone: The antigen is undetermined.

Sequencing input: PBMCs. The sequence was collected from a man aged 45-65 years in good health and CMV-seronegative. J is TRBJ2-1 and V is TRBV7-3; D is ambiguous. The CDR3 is CASSSRSFDEQFF. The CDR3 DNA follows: TGTGCCAGCAGCTCGAGATCTTTCGATGAGCAGTTCTTC.